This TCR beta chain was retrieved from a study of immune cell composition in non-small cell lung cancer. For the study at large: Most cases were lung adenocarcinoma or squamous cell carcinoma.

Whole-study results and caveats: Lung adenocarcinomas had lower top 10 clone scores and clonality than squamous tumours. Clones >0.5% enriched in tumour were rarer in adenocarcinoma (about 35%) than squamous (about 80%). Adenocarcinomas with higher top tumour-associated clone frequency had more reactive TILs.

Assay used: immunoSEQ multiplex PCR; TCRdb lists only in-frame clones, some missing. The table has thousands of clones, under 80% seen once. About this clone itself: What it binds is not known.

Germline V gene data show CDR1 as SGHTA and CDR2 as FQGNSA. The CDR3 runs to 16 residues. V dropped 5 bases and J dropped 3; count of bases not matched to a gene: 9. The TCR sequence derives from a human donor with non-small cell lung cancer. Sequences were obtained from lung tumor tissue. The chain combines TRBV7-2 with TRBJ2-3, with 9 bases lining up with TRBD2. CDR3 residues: CASSPRGGGVTDTQYF. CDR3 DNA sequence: TGTGCCAGCAGCCCGAGGGGCGGGGGGGTGACAGATACGCAGTATTTT.